The clone carrying this T cell receptor beta chain was counted once. The record originates from a study of patients and donors after allogeneic stem cell transplantation. Using its own MiXCR run on the RT-PCR reads, TCRdb lists one record per CDR3 protein. The profile shows around 240,000 distinct CDR3 sequences, around 14% of them singletons. The V and J ends lost 0 bases and 4 bases respectively, with 13 bases between them. CDR1 SGHRS and CDR2 YFSETQ come from the germline V gene. This CDR3 spans 15 amino acids. The rearrangement joins TRBV5-1 to TRBJ1-1, with unresolved D. Sequenced material: blood, either unsorted or a sorted T cell fraction (not recorded which). The receptor comes from a human donor who was either an allogeneic HSCT recipient or a stem cell or donor lymphocyte infusion donor (not recorded which). It is not recorded whose cells these are; they may come from a transplant donor. The CDR3 loop reads CASSLEAPRLTEAFF. CDR3 nucleotide sequence: TGCGCCAGCAGCTTGGAGGCCCCACGCCTCACTGAAGCTTTCTTT.